The clone carrying this T cell receptor (beta chain) was seen repeatedly, ten times or more. The antigen remains undetermined. The method for making cDNA was 5'RACE, and it used 10-nucleotide random UMIs. Every sequencing run drew on 15-18 subjects and yielded over 170 million TCR-beta sequences. TCRdb recomputed calls from the 5' RACE reads with MiXCR, one row per CDR3 protein. This repertoire shows 71,000 or so distinct CDR3 sequences, roughly an eighth found once; its top ten account for under 5.5%. Trimming left V 6 bases short and J 4 bases short, with 15 bases between. The CDR3 length is 14 residues. Germline V gene data show CDR1 as MNHEY and CDR2 as SVGAGI. This sample was taken from a study of neurological immune-mediated disorders. Study conclusions and caveats: The expanded clones of different subjects shared no CDR3 amino acid sequences (suggesting private repertoires in all groups).

Documented time point: longitudinal time-point 1 (baseline). This sequence originates from a female donor with HTLV-1-associated myelopathy (HAM/TSP). The sequenced sample consisted of PBMCs. The chain links TRBV6-5 to TRBJ1-2; D call uncertain. The CDR3 bases are TGTGCCAGCAGCGACCCGGGCGTCATCTATGGCTACACCTTC. Amino acid sequence: CASSDPGVIYGYTF.